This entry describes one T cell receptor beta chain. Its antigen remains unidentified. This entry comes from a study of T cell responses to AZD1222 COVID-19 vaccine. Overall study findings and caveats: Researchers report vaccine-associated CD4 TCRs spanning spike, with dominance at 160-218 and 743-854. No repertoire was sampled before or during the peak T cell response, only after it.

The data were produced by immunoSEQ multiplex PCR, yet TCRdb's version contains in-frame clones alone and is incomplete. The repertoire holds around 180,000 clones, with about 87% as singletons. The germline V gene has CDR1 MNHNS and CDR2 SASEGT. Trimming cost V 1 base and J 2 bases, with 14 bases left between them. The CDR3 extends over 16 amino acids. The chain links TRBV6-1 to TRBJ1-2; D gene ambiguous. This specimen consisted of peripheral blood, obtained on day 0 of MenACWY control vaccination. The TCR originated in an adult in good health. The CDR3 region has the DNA TGTGCCAGCAGTGAAGGAAGGGCAGCTCAAAACTATGGCTACACCTTC. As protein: CASSEGRAAQNYGYTF.